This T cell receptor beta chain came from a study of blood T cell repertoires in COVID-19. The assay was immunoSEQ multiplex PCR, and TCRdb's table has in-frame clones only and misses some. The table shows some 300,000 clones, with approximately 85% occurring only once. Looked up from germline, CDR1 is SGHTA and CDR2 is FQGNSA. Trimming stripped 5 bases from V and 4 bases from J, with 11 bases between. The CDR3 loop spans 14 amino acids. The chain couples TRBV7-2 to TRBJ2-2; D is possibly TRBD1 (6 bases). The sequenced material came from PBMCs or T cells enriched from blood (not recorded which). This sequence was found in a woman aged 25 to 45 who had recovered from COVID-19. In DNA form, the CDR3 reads TGTGCCAGCAGCCTAACAGGGTCCACCGGGGAGCTGTTTTTT. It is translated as CASSLTGSTGELFF.